Listed here is a single TCR beta chain. Trimming left V 7 bases short and J 3 bases short, with 12 bases between. CDR1 SGHAT and CDR2 FQDESV come from the germline V gene (reference sequence). The CDR3 consists of 13 residues. This record belongs to a study of blood T cells in healthy people across ages. A sample-barcoded 5' primer and a J-beta primer mix were used in a second PCR of roughly 6 to 11 cycles. Each single sample gave us at least 3 million CDR3-containing paired-end reads. TCRdb recomputed calls from the 5' RACE reads with MiXCR, one row per CDR3 protein. The table lists 1.5 million to 2 million distinct CDR3 sequences, about 30% of them singletons.

This chain uses TRBV11-1 with TRBJ2-5; D gene unclear. Sequencing was done on a sample of blood. This sequence originates from a woman under 40 in good health. The DNA of the CDR3 is TGTGCCAGCACCCTGGGTACTAAAGAGACCCAGTACTTC. The encoded protein is CASTLGTKETQYF.